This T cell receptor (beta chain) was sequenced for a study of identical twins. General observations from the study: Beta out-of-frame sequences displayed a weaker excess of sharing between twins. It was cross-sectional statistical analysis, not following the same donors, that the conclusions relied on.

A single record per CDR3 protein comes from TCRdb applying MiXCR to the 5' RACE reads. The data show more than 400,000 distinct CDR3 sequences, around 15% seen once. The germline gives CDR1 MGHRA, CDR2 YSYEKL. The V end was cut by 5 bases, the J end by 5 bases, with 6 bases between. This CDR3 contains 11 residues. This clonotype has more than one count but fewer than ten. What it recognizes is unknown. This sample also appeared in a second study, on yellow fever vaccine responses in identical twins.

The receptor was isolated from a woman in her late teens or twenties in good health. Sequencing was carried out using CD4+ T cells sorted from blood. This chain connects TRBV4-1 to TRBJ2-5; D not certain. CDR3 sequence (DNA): TGCGCCAGCAGCGAGACGGAGACCCAGTACTTC. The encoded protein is CASSETETQYF.